One and the same sample provided the 25 T cell receptor beta chains below, sequenced in a study of shared clonotypes between healthy human individuals. TCRdb's table, derived via immunoSEQ multiplex PCR, lists solely in-frame clones and lacks some. The repertoire consists of fewer than 1.8 million clones, with approximately 98.5% occurring once and the leading ten covering around 0.33%. Material: naive CD4+ T cells sorted from blood. Sample subset: CD45RA+ positively selected. Receptor source: a man aged 25-45 years in good health.

This clone was seen more than once but under ten times. Other nucleotide sequences from this sample produce the same CDR3. The chain combines TRBV28 with TRBJ1-5; TRBD1 agrees at 10 bases. The CDR3 loop spans 14 amino acids. The ends lost 5 bases at V and 5 bases at J; junction bases unmatched: 3. Germline V gives CDR1 MDHEN, CDR2 SYDVKM. The DNA of the CDR3 is TGTGCCAGCAGTCCCGGACAGGGGGATCAGCCCCAGCATTTT. Protein sequence: CASSPGQGDQPQHF.

The chain links TRBV4-3 to TRBJ2-5, with D possibly being TRBD1 or TRBD2 (5 bases each). Germline CDR1 is LGHNA and CDR2 is YSLEER. Trimming removed 4 bases at V and 4 bases at J, with 22 bases between. The CDR3 is made up of 17 amino acids. Here the CDR3 reads CASSRTGPGQVLETQYF. Here the CDR3 DNA reads TGCGCCAGCAGCCGAACGGGGCCGGGGCAAGTTCTAGAGACCCAGTACTTC.

A word on this clone: This same CDR3 is encoded by further DNA sequences in the sample. The chain couples TRBV5-1 to TRBJ1-4, with 7 nucleotides matching TRBD1. CDR1 SGHRS and CDR2 YFSETQ come from the germline V gene. The CDR3 totals 16 residues. V was pared by 3 bases and J by 4 bases, with 9 bases of the junction left unmatched. CDR3 sequence reads: CASSSLPGQNNEKLFF. The CDR3 region has the DNA TGCGCCAGCAGCTCACTTCCGGGACAGAATAATGAAAAACTGTTTTTT.

CDR3 loop: CASSLEGAGGTDTQYF. In DNA form, the CDR3 reads TGTGCCAGCAGCTTAGAAGGAGCGGGAGGCACAGATACGCAGTATTTT. This rearrangement joins TRBV11-3 to TRBJ2-3; TRBD2 agrees at 8 bases. Germline V CDR1 and CDR2: SGHNT, YENEEA. Trimming cost V 0 bases and J 1 base; bases outside gene matches: 3. The CDR3 is 16 amino acids.

This clone was found once. The gene calls are TRBV2 and TRBJ2-1, with 11 bases aligning to TRBD1. This CDR3 has 14 residues. V shed 6 bases and J 8 bases; nucleotides not matched to a gene: 6. Germline V CDR1 and CDR2: SNHLY, FYNNEI. This CDR3 reads CASSWDRGWYEQFF. CDR3 bases: TGTGCCAGCAGCTGGGACAGGGGGTGGTATGAGCAGTTCTTC.

V gene TRBV19 combines with J gene TRBJ2-3; 11 positions agree with TRBD1. Unmatched junction bases numbered 2, after V lost 8 bases and J lost 4 bases. The CDR3 length is 13 residues. CDR1 LNHDA and CDR2 SQIVND come from the germline V gene (reference sequence). In DNA form, the CDR3 reads TGTGCCAGTGGGACAGGGGGGCCAGATACGCAGTATTTT. The encoded protein is CASGTGGPDTQYF.

This chain connects TRBV7-2 to TRBJ2-1, with 15 bases identical to TRBD2. The CDR3 runs 17 residues. V was clipped by 4 bases and J by 4 bases; unmatched bases: 5. Germline V gives CDR1 SGHTA, CDR2 FQGNSA. The CDR3 loop reads CASSSGLAGGPYNEQFF. CDR3 DNA sequence: TGTGCCAGCAGCTCTGGACTAGCGGGAGGGCCATACAATGAGCAGTTCTTC.

The chain links TRBV7-9 to TRBJ2-7; 12 bases are a match to TRBD1. Germline values: CDR1 SEHNR, CDR2 FQNEAQ (reference sequence). The CDR3 loop spans 15 amino acids. Trimming took 6 bases from V and 2 from J; bases not matched to a gene: 5. The CDR3: CASSSGTGGPYEQYF. In nucleotides, the CDR3 is TGTGCCAGCAGTTCCGGGACAGGGGGCCCCTACGAGCAGTACTTC.

The gene calls are TRBV6-5 and TRBJ2-3; no clear D gene. The CDR3 extends over 15 amino acids. The germline V gene has CDR1 MNHEY and CDR2 SVGAGI. Deletions cut 8 bases from V and 5 bases from J, with 20 bases between. CDR3 region: CASRSVAGRGDTQYF. The CDR3 region has the DNA TGTGCCAGCCGATCAGTGGCCGGACGAGGAGATACGCAGTATTTT.

The rearrangement links TRBV4-1 to TRBJ2-3, with TRBD1 matching 7 bases. CDR1 and CDR2 (germline): MGHRA, YSYEKL. CDR3 length: 17 amino acids. The trim removed 0 bases at V and 8 bases at J, leaving 14 bases unmatched. The DNA for the CDR3 is TGCGCCAGCAGCCAAGATCCAGTGGGACACTCAGGGGGTACGCAGTATTTT. This translates into CASSQDPVGHSGGTQYF.

V is TRBV28 and J is TRBJ1-3, with 7 nucleotides matching TRBD1. Trimming removed 9 bases from V and 0 bases from J; junction bases left unmatched: 8. The CDR3 has 15 amino acids. Germline values: CDR1 MDHEN, CDR2 SYDVKM. CDR3 in amino acids: CASGRGQRSGNTIYF. The CDR3 bases are TGTGCCAGTGGTCGGGGACAGCGCTCTGGAAACACCATATATTTT.

The chain couples TRBV11-2 to TRBJ1-5; D gene ambiguous. The CDR3 extends over 17 amino acids. Germline-derived CDR1 and CDR2 are SGHAT and FQNNGV. Trimming removed 1 base at V and 4 bases at J, with 17 bases between. CDR3 sequence: CASSLGDLTVGNQPQHF. The CDR3 DNA reads as TGTGCCAGCAGCTTAGGGGATTTAACCGTGGGAAATCAGCCCCAGCATTTT.

This chain connects TRBV7-8 to TRBJ2-1; 10 nucleotides align to TRBD2. V dropped 5 bases and J dropped 0; count of bases not matched to a gene: 13. The CDR3 totals 19 residues. In germline, CDR1 is SGHVS, CDR2 FQNEAQ. The CDR3 protein is CASSPRSGRALGSYNEQFF. CDR3 nucleotides: TGTGCCAGCAGCCCCCGGAGCGGGAGGGCCCTGGGCTCCTACAATGAGCAGTTCTTC.

The table lists this clone with a count of one. The rearrangement links TRBV28 to TRBJ1-2; TRBD1 agrees at 7 bases. The germline V gene has CDR1 MDHEN and CDR2 SYDVKM. V dropped 5 bases and J dropped 5; count of bases not matched to a gene: 8. The CDR3 has 14 residues. The CDR3 DNA reads TGTGCCAGCAGTACCTATCACAGGGGATATGGCTACACCTTC. Its translation is CASSTYHRGYGYTF.

The chain has TRBV7-7 and TRBJ2-5; TRBD2 might be the D (6 bases). Germline V CDR1 and CDR2: SSHAT, FNYEAQ (reference sequence). The germline V and J ends were trimmed by 2 bases and 5 bases, with 15 bases remaining between them. The CDR3 length is 15 residues. The CDR3, as DNA: TGTGCCAGCAGCTTACGTCGGCTAGCGACGGAGACCCAGTACTTC. This gives the protein CASSLRRLATETQYF.

The gene calls are TRBV19 and TRBJ1-5, with TRBD1 matching over 7 bases. The trim removed 3 bases at V and 1 base at J, leaving 6 bases unmatched. Germline-derived CDR1 and CDR2 are LNHDA and SQIVND (reference sequence). CDR3 size: 16 residues. The CDR3 here is CASSIQTGVSNQPQHF. CDR3 coding DNA: TGTGCCAGTAGTATCCAAACAGGGGTGAGCAATCAGCCCCAGCATTTT. The variable domain in full, completed from reference TRBV19 and TRBJ1-5, reads DGGITQSPKYLFRKEGQNVTLSCEQNLNHDAMYWYRQDPGQGLRLIYYSQIVNDFQKGDIAEGYSVSREKKESFPLTVTSAQKNPTAFYLCASSIQTGVSNQPQHFGDGTRLSIL.

The chain employs TRBV5-1 and TRBJ2-3; 8 bases align to TRBD1. V lost 4 bases to trimming and J lost 1 base; unmatched junction nucleotides: 5. Germline-derived CDR1 and CDR2 are SGHRS and YFSETQ. The CDR3 length is 15 residues. The CDR3 region is CASSEPGQGTDTQYF. The DNA for the CDR3 is TGCGCCAGCAGCGAGCCGGGACAGGGCACAGATACGCAGTATTTT.

CDR3 DNA sequence: TGTGCCAGCACACCACTAGCGGGAAGGCAGACCCAGTACTTC. Its protein product is CASTPLAGRQTQYF. The V gene is TRBV5-5, the J gene TRBJ2-5; 10 nucleotides align to TRBD2. CDR1 SGHKS and CDR2 YYEKEE come from the germline V gene (reference sequence). The CDR3 consists of 14 residues. V lost 6 bases and J lost 6; bases outside the gene matches: 8. Based on the CDR3 plus reference TRBV5-5 and TRBJ2-5, the full variable domain is DAGVTQSPTHLIKTRGQQVTLRCSPISGHKSVSWYQQVLGQGPQFIFQYYEKEERGRGNFPDRFSARQFPNYSSELNVNALLLGDSALYLCASTPLAGRQTQYFGPGTRLLVL.

The chain employs TRBV5-1 and TRBJ1-1; tentative D call: TRBD1 (6 bases). The CDR3 sequence is 15 residues long. V was clipped by 4 bases and J by 1 base, with 14 bases between them. Germline CDR1 and CDR2: SGHRS and YFSETQ. The CDR3 protein is CASSRAGAGNTEAFF. In DNA form, the CDR3 reads TGCGCCAGCAGCCGTGCAGGGGCAGGGAACACTGAAGCTTTCTTT.

The chain uses TRBV4-3 and TRBJ1-2; D perhaps matches TRBD1 (6 bases). CDR3 size: 15 residues. Trimming removed 1 base at V and 4 bases at J, with 13 bases between. Germline V gene lookup returns CDR1 LGHNA and CDR2 YSLEER. In DNA, the CDR3 is TGCGCCAGCAGCCAAGCAGGGGCAGGGTCCTATGGCTACACCTTC. It yields the protein CASSQAGAGSYGYTF.

The chain is built from TRBV5-4 and TRBJ1-2, with 8 bases matching TRBD1. There are 15 residues in the CDR3. Germline-derived CDR1 and CDR2 are SGHNT and YYREEE (reference sequence). J gave up 8 bases and V 4 bases, and 13 bases lay outside the gene matches. The CDR3 protein is CASSTPGQAAYGYTF. The DNA of the CDR3 is TGTGCCAGCAGCACCCCGGGACAGGCGGCTTACGGCTACACCTTC.

The V gene is TRBV5-1, the J gene TRBJ2-2; D call uncertain. This CDR3 has 14 amino acids. V lost 4 bases and J 2 bases, leaving 9 bases between the germline ends. Germline CDR1 and CDR2: SGHRS and YFSETQ. The CDR3 region has the DNA TGCGCCAGCAGCCCGATAGCTAACACCGGGGAGCTGTTTTTT. Translating gives CASSPIANTGELFF. The full variable domain, rest sourced from reference TRBV5-1 and TRBJ2-2, is KAGVTQTPRYLIKTRGQQVTLSCSPISGHRSVSWYQQTPGQGLQFLFEYFSETQRNKGNFPGRFSGRQFSNSRSEMNVSTLELGDSALYLCASSPIANTGELFFGEGSRLTVL.

The chain uses TRBV9 and TRBJ2-7; 10 nucleotides agree with TRBD2. From germline, CDR1 is SGDLS and CDR2 YYNGEE. This CDR3 has 18 amino acids. V trimming: 0 bases; J trimming: 0 bases; junction bases outside the gene matches: 9. This CDR3 is CASSVGLPTSGVSYEQYF. The CDR3 nucleotides read TGTGCCAGCAGCGTAGGTCTCCCTACTAGCGGGGTCTCCTACGAGCAGTACTTC.

The chain is built from TRBV27 and TRBJ2-7; 12 positions match TRBD2. This CDR3 is built from 16 residues. CDR1 and CDR2 from the germline V gene are MNHEY and SMNVEV (reference sequence). V gave up 6 bases and J gave up 4 bases; unmatched junction bases: 10. The CDR3 DNA is TGTGCCAGCAGAGAGGTATGGACTAGCGGGATGTACGAGCAGTACTTC. Its protein product is CASREVWTSGMYEQYF.

This CDR3 reads CASSDGDRGSSNQPQHF. The DNA of the CDR3 is TGTGCCAGCAGTGATGGGGACAGGGGGTCCTCAAATCAGCCCCAGCATTTT. J is TRBJ1-5 and V is TRBV6-1, with TRBD1 matching 11 bases. With V trimmed by 3 bases and J by 4 bases, 8 bases remained unmatched. Germline assignment: CDR1 MNHNS and CDR2 SASEGT. There are 17 residues in the CDR3.